Listed below are T cell receptor beta chains from one sample, sequenced in a study of cytomegalovirus exposure and HLA in healthy donors. Measured with immunoSEQ multiplex PCR; TCRdb has only the in-frame clones, and not every one. This table holds roughly 88,000 clones. Sequenced: PBMCs. These receptors were taken from a man aged 45-65 years in good health and CMV-seropositive. Each CDR3 is given with its conserved first and last residue. The D gene is left open where the match is weak.

D gene	V gene	J gene	CDR3 protein	CDR3 DNA
.	TRBV25-1	TRBJ2-2	CASSEGSPGELFF	TGTGCCAGCAGTGAAGGGAGTCCCGGGGAGCTGTTTTTT
.	TRBV11-2	TRBJ2-6	CASSLPGSGANVLTF	TGTGCCAGCAGCTTACCCGGCTCTGGGGCCAACGTCCTGACTTTC
.	TRBV18	TRBJ1-5	CASSSLENQPQHF	TGTGCCAGCTCATCCCTAGAAAATCAGCCCCAGCATTTT
TRBD1	TRBV19	TRBJ1-5	CASRDSGTGDQPQHF	TGTGCCAGTAGGGATTCCGGGACAGGGGATCAGCCCCAGCATTTT
TRBD1	TRBV6-1	TRBJ1-1	CASSEGTGTGVRNTEAFF	TGTGCCAGCAGTGAGGGTACCGGGACAGGGGTTCGTAACACTGAAGCTTTCTTT
TRBD2	TRBV7-2	TRBJ2-5	CASSPRLAGRRETQYF	TGTGCCAGCAGCCCAAGACTAGCGGGGAGGAGAGAGACCCAGTACTTC
TRBD1	TRBV4-2	TRBJ1-6	CASSQTGNNSPLHF	TGTGCCAGCAGCCAGACAGGGAATAATTCACCCCTCCACTTT
.	TRBV11-3	TRBJ2-2	CASSLVGTNTGELFF	TGTGCCAGCAGCTTAGTCGGGACGAACACCGGGGAGCTGTTTTTT
TRBD2	TRBV29-1	TRBJ2-5	CSVDGGAGAGGKTQYF	TGCAGCGTTGACGGGGGGGCGGGAGCCGGGGGGAAGACCCAGTACTTC
TRBD1	TRBV11-2	TRBJ1-2	CASSPLQGAGDGYTF	TGTGCCAGCAGCCCTCTTCAGGGGGCGGGAGATGGCTACACCTTC
TRBD2	TRBV27	TRBJ2-7	CASSLRLAGGDYEQYF	TGTGCCAGCAGTTTAAGACTAGCGGGAGGGGACTACGAGCAGTACTTC
TRBD2	TRBV18	TRBJ2-1	CASSPLTRTSEQFF	TGTGCCAGCTCACCCCTGACTAGGACTAGTGAGCAGTTCTTC
TRBD1	TRBV5-1	TRBJ1-4	CASSSGTATNEKLFF	TGCGCCAGCAGCTCCGGGACAGCAACTAATGAAAAACTGTTTTTT
TRBD2	TRBV10-3	TRBJ2-1	CAIAGTTNEQFF	TGTGCCATCGCCGGGACTACGAATGAGCAGTTCTTC
TRBD1	TRBV29-1	TRBJ1-5	CSVSRGNSNQPQHF	TGCAGCGTCTCCAGGGGGAATAGCAATCAGCCCCAGCATTTT
.	TRBV18	TRBJ1-5	CASSPNRGNQPQHF	TGTGCCAGCTCACCGAACAGAGGCAATCAGCCCCAGCATTTT
.	TRBV2	TRBJ1-2	CASSEVGRGYGYTF	TGTGCCAGCAGTGAAGTAGGCAGGGGCTATGGCTACACCTTC
TRBD2	TRBV6-5	TRBJ2-1	CASSYFSGRGDNEQFF	TGTGCCAGCAGTTATTTTTCCGGGAGGGGAGACAATGAGCAGTTCTTC
.	TRBV7-9	TRBJ2-7	CASSSAAGGRVYF	TGTGCCAGCAGCTCCGCGGCCGGAGGTAGAGTGTACTTC
.	TRBV12-5	TRBJ2-3	CASDPTNTDTQYF	TGTGCTAGTGACCCTACGAACACAGATACGCAGTATTTT
TRBD1	TRBV30	TRBJ1-2	CASQGANYGYTF	TGTGCCTCGCAGGGGGCTAACTATGGCTACACCTTC
TRBD2	TRBV19	TRBJ2-1	CASNGGRANEQFF	TGTGCCTCGAATGGCGGGAGGGCCAATGAGCAGTTCTTC
TRBD2	TRBV6-6	TRBJ2-1	CASSYSSNGRVDEQFF	TGTGCCAGCAGTTACTCGAGCAACGGGAGGGTTGATGAGCAGTTCTTC
.	TRBV4-2	TRBJ1-1	CASSQTGDLVTEAFF	TGTGCCAGCAGCCAAACAGGAGATTTGGTGACTGAAGCTTTCTTT
TRBD1	TRBV29-1	TRBJ1-4	CSVEYYRGTNEKLFF	TGCAGCGTTGAATACTACAGGGGGACTAATGAAAAACTGTTTTTT
.	TRBV28	TRBJ1-2	CASSLTAPNYGYTF	TGTGCCAGCAGTTTGACAGCTCCTAACTATGGCTACACCTTC
TRBD1	TRBV5-1	TRBJ1-4	CASTLQGGVAEKLFF	TGCGCCAGCACCTTACAGGGGGGGGTAGCTGAAAAACTGTTTTTT
TRBD2	TRBV11-2	TRBJ2-7	CASSHPGSSGFSYEQYF	TGTGCCAGCAGCCACCCGGGGTCTAGCGGTTTCTCCTACGAGCAGTACTTC
.	TRBV7-8	TRBJ1-1	CASSATGQNTEAFF	TGTGCCAGCAGCGCGACAGGCCAGAACACTGAAGCTTTCTTT
.	TRBV4-3	TRBJ2-7	CASSQRGGHTYEQYF	TGCGCCAGCAGCCAAAGGGGCGGCCATACCTACGAGCAGTACTTC
.	TRBV7-2	TRBJ2-1	CASSASGGGFNEQFF	TGTGCCAGCAGCGCGAGTGGGGGCGGTTTCAATGAGCAGTTCTTC